This T cell receptor (beta chain) was found in a study of a mutant IDH1 vaccine in newly diagnosed glioma (dated by TCRdb to the early 2020s). For the study in its entirety: Across visits V03 through V10, patients got a total of eight vaccinations, given in weeks 1, 3, 5, 7, 11, 15, 19 and 23. Vaccination started 4-6 weeks after radiotherapy alone, or was given together with temozolomide cycles in the groups whose treatment included chemotherapy. Of the approximately 30 treated patients, about 62% were male and around 38% were female, and a mean age of approximately 40 years was recorded. Prior to enrollment, standard therapy consisting of radiotherapy alone, temozolomide alone, or radiochemotherapy with temozolomide had been administered to patients, with the combination being received by most patients. Peripheral blood was collected at six visits: V03 (baseline), V05, V07, V10, V12 and V13. Longitudinal TCRB deep sequencing was done for 20 to 25 treated patients, wherever samples were available for exploratory analyses. Points the paper makes about the study in general: Changes in the top peripheral T cell clonotypes picked up by TCRB sequencing did not appear to be linked to pseudoprogression. Immune responses induced by the vaccine were seen in 93.3% of patients across multiple MHC alleles. It was noted by the authors that analyses of patient blood samples could not be reproduced owing to sample limitations. Availability determined which PBMC samples were chosen for TCRB deep sequencing.

Sample time point, as interpreted from the label and publication: week 23, last vaccination. A 20-mer mutant IDH1 peptide at 300 micrograms in Montanide made up each vaccine dose, which was injected subcutaneously together with topical imiquimod. All donors had newly diagnosed IDH1-mutant astrocytomas of WHO grade 3 or 4 that showed loss of nuclear ATRX. The samples were drawn from NOA16, a multicentre, single-arm, open-label phase I trial in Germany that tested a mutant IDH1 peptide vaccine in humans for the first time. Genomic DNA for TCRB sequencing was extracted from EDTA blood using the DNeasy Blood and Tissue Kit. The library was obtained by the immunoSEQ multiplex PCR assay. The hsTCRB Kit was used according to the manufacturer's protocol to amplify rearranged TCR beta chain sequences. Sequencing of TCRB libraries was carried out on an Illumina MiSeq. On the authors' methods: The kit vendor's proprietary platform handled demultiplexing, trimming and gene mapping. Not all clones reach the TCRdb copy of this immuneACCESS table, which keeps in-frame sequences only. Checked studies attribute under half of the gap to unresolved V genes and leave the rest unexplained. The V and J calls and clone size are taken from that table; D and trimming were inferred from the DNA. The sample records about 44,000 clones, 80% to 95% of which are singletons. 3% to 4.5% of the sample rests with the top ten.

On this clone: Its specific antigen is unknown. Per-base quality was not reported, and no clone a single base away is much larger than it.

Counted from cysteine to phenylalanine, this CDR3 has 16 amino acids. Of the read, only the CDR3 DNA is kept; its 48 bases are in frame from base 1. The rearrangement joined TRBV1 to TRBJ1-2. TRBV1 is listed as a pseudogene. The receptor was isolated from a man aged 45-65 years with glioma. Sequenced here: PBMCs, sampled from a glioma patient whose treatment included an IDH1 peptide vaccine. The base sequence is TGCACCAGCAGCCAAGATTATCGGCAGCCTAACTATGGCTACACCTTC. Its protein is CTSSQDYRQPNYGYTF.